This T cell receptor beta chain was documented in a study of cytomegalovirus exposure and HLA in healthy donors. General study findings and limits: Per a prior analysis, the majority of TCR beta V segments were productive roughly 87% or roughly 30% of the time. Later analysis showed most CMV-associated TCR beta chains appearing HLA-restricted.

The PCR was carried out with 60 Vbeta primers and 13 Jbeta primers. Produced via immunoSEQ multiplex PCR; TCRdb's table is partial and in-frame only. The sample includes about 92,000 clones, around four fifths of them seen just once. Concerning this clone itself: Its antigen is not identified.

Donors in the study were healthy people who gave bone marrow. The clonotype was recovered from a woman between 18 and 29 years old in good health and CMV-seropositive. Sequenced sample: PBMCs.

The CDR3 spells CASSLDLQETQYF. The CDR3 nucleotides are TGTGCCAGCAGCTTGGATCTCCAAGAGACCCAGTACTTC. The chain links TRBV5-5 to TRBJ2-5, with no clear D. CDR1 is SGHKS, CDR2 YYEKEE, per germline (reference sequence). This CDR3 has 13 amino acids. Trimming stripped 0 bases from V and 1 base from J, with 4 bases between.